A selection of T cell receptor beta chains follows, all from one sample in a study of blood T cell repertoires in COVID-19. Sequencing used immunoSEQ multiplex PCR; TCRdb keeps in-frame clones, though not all of them. The repertoire consists of 400,000 or so clones, with approximately 89% occurring once and the leading ten covering roughly 1.6%. Sequencing was carried out using peripheral blood. These receptors originate from a woman aged 40 to 55 with COVID-19, enrolled during active disease. Both conserved end residues are part of each CDR3. The order of the fields is CDR3 DNA, CDR3 protein, D gene, V gene, J gene, clone size. A D gene is named only where the DNA matches it firmly. Clone sizes are given selectively: once, few, many, or a class where the clone is expanded.

cdr3_nt: TGCGCCAGCAGCCACGCGCGGACGGGACAGGCCTCCTACGAGCAGTACTTC
cdr3_aa: CASSHARTGQASYEQYF
d_call: TRBD1
v_call: TRBV4-3
j_call: TRBJ2-7
clone_size: .

cdr3_nt: TGTGCCAGTAATTCAGTGACAATGAACACTGAAGCTTTCTTT
cdr3_aa: CASNSVTMNTEAFF
d_call: .
v_call: TRBV19
j_call: TRBJ1-1
clone_size: few

cdr3_nt: TGCAGCGTTGTGTGGCAAATTCAGGATGAGCAGTTCTTC
cdr3_aa: CSVVWQIQDEQFF
d_call: .
v_call: TRBV29-1
j_call: TRBJ2-1
clone_size: few

cdr3_nt: TGTGCCAGCAGCCAAGAGGGCCCCGACAGGGTTCATTTGGATACGCAGTATTTT
cdr3_aa: CASSQEGPDRVHLDTQYF
d_call: TRBD1
v_call: TRBV3-1/TRBV3-2
j_call: TRBJ2-3
clone_size: .

cdr3_nt: TGTGCCAGCAGTGATGTCAATAATTCACCCCTCCACTTT
cdr3_aa: CASSDVNNSPLHF
d_call: .
v_call: TRBV6-1
j_call: TRBJ1-6
clone_size: .

cdr3_nt: TGCGCCAGCAGCCAAGGGGGAGACAGGGACGCGTACAATGAGCAGTTCTTC
cdr3_aa: CASSQGGDRDAYNEQFF
d_call: TRBD1
v_call: TRBV4-3
j_call: TRBJ2-1
clone_size: .

cdr3_nt: TGTGCCAGCAGTGACCCTTTTACAGATACGCAGTATTTT
cdr3_aa: CASSDPFTDTQYF
d_call: .
v_call: TRBV6-1
j_call: TRBJ2-3
clone_size: .

cdr3_nt: TGCGCCAGCAGCTTGGCCGGTCCCGCCGAGCAGTACTTC
cdr3_aa: CASSLAGPAEQYF
d_call: .
v_call: TRBV5-1
j_call: TRBJ2-7
clone_size: .

cdr3_nt: TGTGCCAGCAGCCAGCGAGAGACCCAGTACTTC
cdr3_aa: CASSQRETQYF
d_call: .
v_call: TRBV7-9
j_call: TRBJ2-5
clone_size: .

cdr3_nt: TGCAGCGTTGAGGGAACAGGCCAGGGGTATGGCTACACCTTC
cdr3_aa: CSVEGTGQGYGYTF
d_call: .
v_call: TRBV29-1
j_call: TRBJ1-2
clone_size: .